This T cell receptor (beta chain) was obtained from a study of early T cells in non-severe SARS-CoV-2 infection (dated by TCRdb to about 2021). For the wider study: TCR sequencing used bulk RNA from unsorted whole blood, so alpha and beta chains could not be paired. Results the study describes overall, beyond this receptor: VDJdb matching was skewed toward anti-spike CD8 responses and likely underestimated virus-specific expansions by missing private and CD4 specificities.

This clonotype was detected ten times or more. What antigen it recognizes has not been identified. No base quality values were provided; no much bigger clone lies one nucleotide off. Receptors were amplified or captured by 5' RACE. Sequencing instrument: NextSeq 500. In the TCR library protocol, unique molecular identifiers were attached to individual cDNA molecules to correct for PCR bias and sequencing error. TCR alpha and beta chains were both sequenced, and the abundances of alpha and beta sequences in each sample were closely correlated with each other. Concerning the study's data processing: Decombinator V4 was used to annotate TCR sequences for V gene, J gene and CDR3. TCRs were defined as expanded if a significant change between any two time points was detected under a Poisson model with p below 0.0001. TCR abundances were normalised to the total number of TCRs sequenced per sample and were expressed as counts per million. TRAV1-2 paired with TRAJ12, TRAJ20 or TRAJ33 defined MAIT TCRs, while TRAV10 paired with TRAJ18 defined iNKT TCRs. A search of VDJdb, accessed on 1 November 2021, was run for TCRs annotated to CMV, EBV and SARS-CoV-2, with TCRs annotated for multiple antigens excluded. TCRdb took the public reads, trimmed them with fastp at Q25, ran MiXCR for clone calling and kept in-frame beta chains. Rows with one shared CDR3 protein collapse into an entry with the most common genes and DNA. V and J calls and clone size were set by TCRdb, not the authors. This sample has about 110,000 distinct CDR3 sequences in its table, and 9% to 14% of those were observed once. The top ten hold around 3% of the sample.

The CDR3, cysteine through phenylalanine, is 14 amino acids long. The kept DNA is CDR3 alone, 42 bases in frame from the first base. V lost 4 bases and J lost 2 bases; the stretch between them is 14 bases long. Per the germline V gene, SQVTM is the CDR1 and ANQGSEA is the CDR2. This was a case-control study nested in a cohort of healthcare workers in London, UK, who had nasopharyngeal swab PCR tests and blood samples taken every week. Healthcare workers were recruited during the week of the UK lockdown, between 23 and 31 March 2020, and followed weekly for up to 16 weeks. The chain links TRBV29-1 with TRBJ2-5; the D gene remains uncertain. The source material was whole blood. The clonotype was recovered from an adult who was a healthcare worker with PCR-confirmed SARS-CoV-2 infection or an uninfected control (not recorded which). The CDR3: CSVGRPNRQETQYF. The DNA is as follows: TGCAGCGTTGGTAGGCCCAACCGGCAAGAGACCCAGTACTTC.